The 9 T cell receptor beta chains given below trace back to one sample, sequenced in a study of shared clonotypes between healthy human individuals. The repertoire was sequenced with immunoSEQ multiplex PCR; TCRdb's copy has only in-frame clones and lacks some. The sample records millions of clones, approximately 90% being singletons. Input material: naive CD4+ T cells sorted from blood. Specified subset: CD45RA+ positively selected. All receptors derive from a man aged 18 to 29 in good health.

The rearrangement uses TRBV6-5 and TRBJ1-5; 10 bases fit TRBD1. Germline CDR1 and CDR2: MNHEY and SVGAGI. This CDR3 has 15 residues. V was pared by 6 bases and J by 4 bases, with 6 bases of the junction left unmatched. The CDR3 here is CASSAGQGLNQPQHF. CDR3 nucleotide sequence: TGTGCCAGCAGCGCGGGACAGGGGTTAAATCAGCCCCAGCATTTT.

V usage is TRBV30 and J usage is TRBJ2-3; D is unclear. This CDR3 comprises 16 residues. The germline CDR1 and CDR2 sequences are GTSNPN and SVGIG (reference sequence). Trimming shortened V by 5 bases and J by 3 bases, and 21 bases separated the two germline ends. CDR3 DNA: TGTGCCTGGGGTACTACACCGCAGCCGGCAACAGATACGCAGTATTTT. Translation gives CAWGTTPQPATDTQYF.

Comment on this clone: Other DNA sequences in this specimen translate into the identical CDR3. The chain couples TRBV7-9 to TRBJ2-2, with a tentative D call TRBD2 (6 bases). CDR1 is SEHNR, CDR2 FQNEAQ, per germline (reference sequence). Trimming removed 2 bases at V and 0 bases at J, with 7 bases between. This CDR3 is built from 15 residues. The CDR3 nucleotides read TGTGCCAGCAGCTTATCTAGCGCGAACACCGGGGAGCTGTTTTTT. Residues: CASSLSSANTGELFF.

Concerning this clone itself: Other DNA sequences of this sample code for an identical CDR3. V usage is TRBV6-1 and J usage is TRBJ1-2; D ambiguous. The CDR3 sequence is 12 residues long. Germline CDR1 reads MNHNS; CDR2 reads SASEGT. V lost 3 bases and J 5 bases, leaving 7 bases between the germline ends. The DNA for the CDR3 is TGTGCCAGCAGTGAGAGGGAATATGGCTACACCTTC. Encoded protein: CASSEREYGYTF.

This rearrangement joins TRBV29-1 to TRBJ2-6, with no clear D. The germline V and J ends were trimmed by 4 bases and 3 bases, with 7 bases remaining between them. The germline gives CDR1 SQVTM, CDR2 ANQGSEA. The CDR3 length is 13 residues. CDR3: CSVGEVGANVLTF. The CDR3 DNA reads as TGCAGCGTTGGAGAGGTTGGGGCCAACGTCCTGACTTTC.

The rearrangement links TRBV6-5 to TRBJ1-1; 8 bases match TRBD1. The length of the CDR3 is 15 residues. V lost 2 bases to trimming and J lost 5 bases; unmatched junction nucleotides: 7. The germline V gene encodes CDR1 MNHEY and CDR2 SVGAGI. DNA of the CDR3: TGTGCCAGCAGTTACAAGGGACAGGCCGAAACTGAAGCTTTCTTT. Translated: CASSYKGQAETEAFF.

This sequence joins TRBV7-8 and TRBJ2-3, with 8 bases aligning to TRBD2. The germline gives CDR1 SGHVS, CDR2 FQNEAQ. The V gene end was trimmed by 1 base and the J gene end by 1 base; junction bases not matched to a gene: 4. This CDR3 region has 16 residues. The chain's CDR3 is CASSLEAGARTDTQYF. CDR3 DNA: TGTGCCAGCAGCTTAGAAGCGGGAGCGCGCACAGATACGCAGTATTTT. Using reference TRBV7-8 and TRBJ2-3 for the parts outside the CDR3, the full variable domain is GAGVSQSPRYKVAKRGQDVALRCDPISGHVSLFWYQQALGQGPEFLTYFQNEAQLDKSGLPSDRFFAERPEGSVSTLKIQRTQQEDSAVYLCASSLEAGARTDTQYFGPGTRLTVL.

As for this clone: Other DNA sequences within the sample encode an identical CDR3. V is TRBV7-2 and J is TRBJ1-5, with D perhaps matching TRBD1 (6 bases). Germline V gives CDR1 SGHTA, CDR2 FQGNSA. The CDR3 has 14 amino acids. V was cut by 2 bases and J by 2 bases, with 7 bases left in between. This chain's CDR3 is CASSLRQGNQPQHF. CDR3 in DNA: TGTGCCAGCAGCTTAAGACAGGGCAATCAGCCCCAGCATTTT.

Concerning this clone itself: The sample has other DNA sequences that encode this CDR3 too. The gene calls are TRBV7-3 and TRBJ2-5, with D maybe TRBD2 (6 bases). V was shortened by 5 bases and J by 1 base, with 8 bases between the two germline ends. Germline V gene data show CDR1 as SGHTA and CDR2 as FQGTGA. CDR3 length: 13 residues. The CDR3 DNA reads TGTGCCAGCAGCCCGGGACTCCAAGAGACCCAGTACTTC. It yields the protein CASSPGLQETQYF.